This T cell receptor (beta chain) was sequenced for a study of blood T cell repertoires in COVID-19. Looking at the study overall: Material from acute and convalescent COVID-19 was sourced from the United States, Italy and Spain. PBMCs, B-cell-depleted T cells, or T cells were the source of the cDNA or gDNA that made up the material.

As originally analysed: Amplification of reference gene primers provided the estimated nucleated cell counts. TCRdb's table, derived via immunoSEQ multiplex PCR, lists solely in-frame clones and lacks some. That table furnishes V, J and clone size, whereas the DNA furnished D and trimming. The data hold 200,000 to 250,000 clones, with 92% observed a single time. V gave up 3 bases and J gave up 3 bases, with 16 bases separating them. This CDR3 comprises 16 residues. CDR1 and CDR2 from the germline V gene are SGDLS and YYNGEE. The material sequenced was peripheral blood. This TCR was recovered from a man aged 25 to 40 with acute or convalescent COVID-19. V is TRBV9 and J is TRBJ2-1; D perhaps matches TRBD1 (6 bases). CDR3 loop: CASSAQGGRGYNEQFF. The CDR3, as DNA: TGTGCCAGCAGCGCGCAAGGGGGTCGGGGCTACAATGAGCAGTTCTTC.